Below, one T cell receptor (beta chain) is given with its context. These data are taken from a study of cytomegalovirus exposure and HLA in healthy donors. PCR was performed using 60 Vbeta and 13 Jbeta primers. TCRdb's table, derived via immunoSEQ multiplex PCR, lists solely in-frame clones and lacks some. Here the sample spans 30,000 to 45,000 clones, about nine tenths being singletons. V shed 3 bases and J shed 4 bases, with 16 bases lying between them. CDR1 is SGHNT and CDR2 is YENEEA in the germline V gene. The CDR3 runs to 16 residues. The sequenced material came from PBMCs. The V and J genes are TRBV11-3 and TRBJ2-1; a weak D match, TRBD2 (6 bases). The source of this sequence is a woman between 40 and 55 years old in good health and CMV-seropositive. The CDR3 reads CASSLDAGGRYNEQFF. Here the CDR3 DNA reads TGTGCCAGCAGCTTGGATGCCGGGGGTCGGTACAATGAGCAGTTCTTC.